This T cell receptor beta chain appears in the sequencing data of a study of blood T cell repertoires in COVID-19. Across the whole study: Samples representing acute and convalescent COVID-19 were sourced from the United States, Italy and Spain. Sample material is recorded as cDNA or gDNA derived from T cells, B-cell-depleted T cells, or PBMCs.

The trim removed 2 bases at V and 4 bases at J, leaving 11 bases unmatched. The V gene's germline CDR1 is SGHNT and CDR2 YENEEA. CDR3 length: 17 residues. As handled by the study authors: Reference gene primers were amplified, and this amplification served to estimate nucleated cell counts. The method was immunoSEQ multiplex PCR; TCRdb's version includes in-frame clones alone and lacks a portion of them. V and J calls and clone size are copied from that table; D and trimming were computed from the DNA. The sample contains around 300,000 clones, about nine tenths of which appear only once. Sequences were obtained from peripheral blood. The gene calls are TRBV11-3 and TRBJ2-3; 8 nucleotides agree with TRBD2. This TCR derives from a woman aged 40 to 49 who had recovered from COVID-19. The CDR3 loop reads CASSLRQRELFPDTQYF. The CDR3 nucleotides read TGTGCCAGCAGCTTAAGGCAGCGGGAGTTGTTTCCAGATACGCAGTATTTT. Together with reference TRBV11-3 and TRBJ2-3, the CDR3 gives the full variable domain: EAGVVQSPRYKIIEKKQPVAFWCNPISGHNTLYWYLQNLGQGPELLIRYENEEAVDDSQLPKDRFSAERLKGVDSTLKIQPAELGDSAVYLCASSLRQRELFPDTQYFGPGTRLTVL.